The entry that follows covers one TCR beta chain sequence. The antigen is not known. The investigators reverse transcribed all of the isolated RNA, so they sequenced expressed TCRB transcripts. Libraries were prepared by immunoSEQ multiplex PCR; TCRdb keeps only in-frame clonotypes and omits some of them. The table lists tens of thousands of clones, about 61% of them singletons. Germline CDR1 reads SGHNT; CDR2 reads YYREEE (reference sequence). V gave up 1 base and J gave up 6 bases, with 10 bases separating them. The length of the CDR3 is 13 residues. The sample belongs to a study of beta chain features in type 1 diabetes. Points from the study as a whole: The influence of HLA type on TCRB rearrangement stayed undetermined. The study found fewer insertions and more deletions at VDJ junctions in type 1 diabetes patients. Moderate yet significant TCRB CDR3 shortening was seen in Type 1 diabetes patients in all four CD4+ subsets.

Sequencing was performed on Tregs from blood. This clonotype was obtained from a woman under 30 in good health. The gene calls are TRBV5-4 and TRBJ2-5, with D tentatively TRBD2 (5 bases). The CDR3 DNA reads as TGTGCCAGCAGCTTGTTTGGGAGAAAGACCCAGTACTTC. This gives the protein CASSLFGRKTQYF. Full variable domain (missing parts from reference TRBV5-4 and TRBJ2-5): ETGVTQSPTHLIKTRGQQVTLRCSSQSGHNTVSWYQQALGQGPQFIFQYYREEENGRGNFPPRFSGLQFPNYSSELNVNALELDDSALYLCASSLFGRKTQYFGPGTRLLVL.